A single sample gave rise to the 27 T cell receptor beta chains below, sequenced in a study of cytomegalovirus exposure and HLA in healthy donors. PCR used 60 Vbeta primers and 13 Jbeta primers. The repertoire was sequenced with immunoSEQ multiplex PCR; TCRdb's copy has only in-frame clones and lacks some. This table has 170,000 or so clones, around 80% appearing once. Sequencing was done on a sample of PBMCs. The receptors derive from a woman aged 50 to 60 in good health and CMV-seronegative.

This clone was found once. V and J are TRBV29-1 and TRBJ1-5; 10 nucleotides line up with TRBD1. This CDR3 has 11 residues. V shed 6 bases, J shed 15 bases, and the junction held 8 bases outside the gene matches. Germline loops: CDR1 SQVTM, CDR2 ANQGSEA. The DNA for the CDR3 is TGCAGCGTCGAGGGACAGGGGATGACGCATTTT. Amino acid sequence: CSVEGQGMTHF.

This rearrangement joins TRBV2 to TRBJ2-5; D remains unclear. The V gene lost 1 base and the J gene lost 3 bases, with 9 bases spanning the gap. CDR3 length equals 14 residues. CDR1 SNHLY and CDR2 FYNNEI come from the germline V gene. DNA for the CDR3: TGTGCCAGCAGTGAAGGGCCCCACAAAGAGACCCAGTACTTC. Protein: CASSEGPHKETQYF.

The chain couples TRBV28 to TRBJ2-7; TRBD1 aligns across 7 bases. CDR3 length equals 13 residues. With V trimmed by 6 bases and J by 3 bases, 5 bases remained unmatched. Germline CDR1 and CDR2: MDHEN and SYDVKM. The CDR3 loop reads CASRQQGNYEQYF. The CDR3 DNA reads as TGTGCCAGCAGACAACAGGGGAACTACGAGCAGTACTTC.

This sequence joins TRBV19 and TRBJ1-6; 10 positions match TRBD1. Germline lookup yields CDR1 LNHDA and CDR2 SQIVND (reference sequence). J lost 5 bases, V lost 6 bases, and 4 bases had no gene match. The CDR3 consists of 15 residues. The CDR3 region is CASRRTGGNNSPLHF. In DNA, the CDR3 is TGTGCCAGTAGGAGGACAGGGGGTAATAATTCACCCCTCCACTTT.

The V and J genes are TRBV6-1 and TRBJ2-5; 7 nucleotides match TRBD2. Per the germline V gene, CDR1 is MNHNS and CDR2 is SASEGT. The V gene end was trimmed by 6 bases and the J gene end by 3 bases; junction bases not matched to a gene: 4. CDR3 length: 13 amino acids. CDR3 residues: CASSKRDKETQYF. The CDR3 region has the DNA TGTGCCAGCAGCAAGCGGGATAAAGAGACCCAGTACTTC.

The V call is TRBV5-4, the J call TRBJ2-5, with TRBD2 matching over 11 bases. V lost 0 bases to trimming and J lost 5 bases; unmatched junction nucleotides: 9. The CDR3 contains 17 residues. CDR1 and CDR2 (germline): SGHNT, YYREEE (reference sequence). CDR3 residues: CASSLGTRLAGSETQYF. The CDR3 nucleotides read TGTGCCAGCAGCTTGGGGACCCGACTAGCGGGGTCCGAGACCCAGTACTTC. Based on the CDR3 plus reference TRBV5-4 and TRBJ2-5, the full variable domain is ETGVTQSPTHLIKTRGQQVTLRCSSQSGHNTVSWYQQALGQGPQFIFQYYREEENGRGNFPPRFSGLQFPNYSSELNVNALELDDSALYLCASSLGTRLAGSETQYFGPGTRLLVL.

The chain combines TRBV7-2 with TRBJ1-2; D is perhaps TRBD1 (6 bases). This CDR3 has 15 residues. Trimming removed 0 bases at V and 6 bases at J, with 14 bases between. Germline-derived CDR1 and CDR2 are SGHTA and FQGNSA. The CDR3 spells CASSLAFVRGNGYTF. CDR3 coding DNA: TGTGCCAGCAGCTTAGCCTTTGTCAGGGGTAATGGCTACACCTTC.

The count of this clone is one. V gene TRBV6-5 combines with J gene TRBJ1-5, with 7 bases matching TRBD1. Germline V lookup: CDR1 MNHEY, CDR2 SVGAGI. This CDR3 is built from 15 residues. J was trimmed by 0 bases and V by 5 bases; bases with no gene match: 4. The CDR3 sequence: CASSRDSASNQPQHF. The DNA for the CDR3 is TGTGCCAGCAGTAGGGACAGTGCTAGCAATCAGCCCCAGCATTTT.

The rearrangement links TRBV27 to TRBJ2-5, with 11 bases that match TRBD2. Germline CDR1 and CDR2: MNHEY and SMNVEV (reference sequence). The junction had 13 bases not matched to a gene; V was cut back by 5 bases and J by 5 bases. This CDR3 spans 17 amino acids. Here the CDR3 DNA reads TGTGCCAGCAGTCCGTCCGGGGTAGCGGGGGGGCTGGAGACCCAGTACTTC. Protein: CASSPSGVAGGLETQYF.

This clone has a single count. This chain joins TRBV15 and TRBJ2-7, with 10 positions matching TRBD1. Germline trimming cut 5 bases from V and 5 bases from J; bases unmatched to any gene: 12. Germline loops: CDR1 LNHNV, CDR2 YYDKDF (reference sequence). This CDR3 is 16 amino acids long. The CDR3 bases are TGTGCCACCAGCCCCGGATGGGACAGGGGAGTCGACGAGCAGTACTTC. Amino acid sequence: CATSPGWDRGVDEQYF.

The rearrangement joins TRBV2 to TRBJ2-5, with 9 bases aligning to TRBD2. The CDR3 runs 14 residues. Germline CDR1 reads SNHLY; CDR2 reads FYNNEI. Trimming took 4 bases from V and 4 from J; bases not matched to a gene: 4. The CDR3 here is CASSVAGAGETQYF. CDR3 nucleotides: TGTGCCAGCAGTGTAGCGGGAGCGGGAGAGACCCAGTACTTC.

This clone has more than one count but fewer than ten. J is TRBJ2-6 and V is TRBV28, with TRBD1 matching over 7 bases. The length of the CDR3 is 17 residues. V shed 2 bases and J 1 base; nucleotides not matched to a gene: 5. Germline values: CDR1 MDHEN, CDR2 SYDVKM. The CDR3 DNA is TGTGCCAGCAGTTTAGGGACAGTGATATCTGGGGCCAACGTCCTGACTTTC. Translation gives CASSLGTVISGANVLTF.

The chain couples TRBV28 to TRBJ2-1; 11 bases align to TRBD2. Losses at the gene ends were 6 bases for V and 0 bases for J; bases not matched to a gene: 4. This CDR3 region has 16 residues. Germline V CDR1 and CDR2: MDHEN, SYDVKM. The DNA for the CDR3 is TGTGCCAGCAGGGGTACTAGCGGGGGCTCCTACAATGAGCAGTTCTTC. As protein: CASRGTSGGSYNEQFF.

The chain carries TRBV10-3 and TRBJ2-3; TRBD2 aligns across 11 bases. The V gene's germline CDR1 is ENHRY and CDR2 SYGVKD. V lost 0 bases to trimming and J lost 4 bases; unmatched junction nucleotides: 3. The CDR3 consists of 16 residues. DNA for the CDR3: TGTGCCATCAGTGAGTCTAGCGGGGGGGCCTCAGATACGCAGTATTTT. Translation: CAISESSGGASDTQYF.

This clone was picked up a small number of times. The chain carries TRBV29-1 and TRBJ1-5, with 7 bases fitting TRBD1. Trimming removed 4 bases from V and 4 bases from J; junction bases left unmatched: 4. CDR1 and CDR2 from the germline V gene are SQVTM and ANQGSEA. The CDR3 consists of 13 residues. The CDR3 DNA sequence: TGCAGCGTTGGGGGACAGCCAAATCAGCCCCAGCATTTT. Amino acids: CSVGGQPNQPQHF.

Details on this clone: Its ends do not fully match the called genes, so a read error is possible. The chain carries TRBV7-9 and TRBJ2-7; 9 bases agree with TRBD1. The CDR3 extends over 16 amino acids. The germline CDR1 and CDR2 sequences are SEHNR and FQNEAQ (reference sequence). The CDR3 DNA reads TGTTCCAGCAGTTTACTAACCGGGACAGGGTATTACGAGCAGTACTTC. As protein: CSSSLLTGTGYYEQYF.

This rearrangement joins TRBV5-4 to TRBJ2-5; D is possibly TRBD1 (6 bases). V was pared by 5 bases and J by 2 bases, with 13 bases between. Germline-derived CDR1 and CDR2 are SGHNT and YYREEE (reference sequence). The CDR3 has 14 amino acids. CDR3 coding DNA: TGTGCCAGCAGTTGGACAGACATACAAGAGACCCAGTACTTC. Translating gives CASSWTDIQETQYF.

The V and J genes are TRBV6-1 and TRBJ1-1; D unclear. The germline V gene encodes CDR1 MNHNS and CDR2 SASEGT. Deletions cut 3 bases from V and 6 bases from J, with 11 bases between. This CDR3 is 13 amino acids long. In nucleotides, the CDR3 is TGTGCCAGCAGTGAGATGTGGGAGTCTGAAGCTTTCTTT. It specifies CASSEMWESEAFF.

This clone was seen just once. This rearrangement joins TRBV6-1 to TRBJ1-1, with D hard to call. CDR3 size: 14 residues. Germline V gene lookup returns CDR1 MNHNS and CDR2 SASEGT. V was shortened by 6 bases and J by 6 bases, with 17 bases between the two germline ends. CDR3 sequence reads: CASSEGAGGAEAFF. As DNA, the CDR3 is TGTGCCAGCAGCGAGGGTGCAGGTGGGGCTGAAGCTTTCTTT.

V and J are TRBV5-1 and TRBJ2-1; TRBD1 matches 12 bases. With V trimmed by 1 base and J by 8 bases, 4 bases remained unmatched. This CDR3 has 15 amino acids. Germline CDR1 SGHRS, CDR2 YFSETQ. CDR3 sequence (DNA): TGCGCCAGCAGCTTGTTGGGACAGGGGGCCGATGAGCAGTTCTTC. Its translation: CASSLLGQGADEQFF.

The genes are TRBV19 and TRBJ2-1; 8 bases line up with TRBD2. V shed 4 bases and J 5 bases; nucleotides not matched to a gene: 4. The CDR3 totals 14 residues. Germline V gene sequence: CDR1 LNHDA, CDR2 SQIVND (reference sequence). In nucleotides, the CDR3 is TGTGCCAGTAGTAGGGCTAGCGGGCACAATGAGCAGTTCTTC. As protein: CASSRASGHNEQFF. Full variable domain (outside the CDR3, taken from reference TRBV19 and TRBJ2-1): DGGITQSPKYLFRKEGQNVTLSCEQNLNHDAMYWYRQDPGQGLRLIYYSQIVNDFQKGDIAEGYSVSREKKESFPLTVTSAQKNPTAFYLCASSRASGHNEQFFGPGTRLTVL.

The rearrangement joins TRBV7-9 to TRBJ2-2, with 12 nucleotides matching TRBD2. With 5 bases clipped from V and 5 bases from J, the junction kept 3 bases outside the gene matches. The CDR3 extends over 15 amino acids. Per germline, CDR1 SEHNR and CDR2 FQNEAQ (reference sequence). The CDR3 here is CASSTLAGGTGELFF. The CDR3 DNA is TGTGCCAGCAGCACACTAGCGGGGGGTACCGGGGAGCTGTTTTTT.

The chain employs TRBV19 and TRBJ1-1; D is perhaps TRBD1 (6 bases). The ends were cut back, 5 bases at V and 3 bases at J, with 13 bases in the middle. CDR1 and CDR2 (germline): LNHDA, SQIVND (reference sequence). CDR3 size: 14 residues. The CDR3 bases are TGTGCCAGTAGTTCAGGTGACAGGTACACTGAAGCTTTCTTT. Encoded protein: CASSSGDRYTEAFF.

This sequence joins TRBV13 and TRBJ2-7, with D maybe TRBD2 (5 bases). This CDR3 has 14 amino acids. CDR1 and CDR2 (germline): PRHDT, FYEKMQ (reference sequence). The V end was cut by 1 base, the J end by 7 bases, with 14 bases between. The CDR3 spells CASSLDGGLGEQYF. CDR3 in DNA: TGTGCCAGCAGCTTAGACGGAGGATTAGGTGAGCAGTACTTC.

The J gene is TRBJ2-1, the V gene TRBV4-2; D gene ambiguous. Germline loops: CDR1 LGHNA, CDR2 YNFKEQ. The ends were cut back, 0 bases at V and 6 bases at J, with 6 bases in the middle. This CDR3 is built from 13 residues. The CDR3 region has the DNA TGTGCCAGCAGCCAAGATCAATCCAATGAGCAGTTCTTC. It encodes CASSQDQSNEQFF.

The chain couples TRBV5-1 to TRBJ2-5; D call uncertain. The end of the DNA is better explained by TRBJ2-7, so the J call may be wrong. The CDR3 spans 11 residues. CDR1 is SGHRS and CDR2 is YFSETQ in the germline V gene. CDR3 coding DNA: TGCGCCAGTAGCAACAGTTACGAGCAGTACTTC. It encodes CASSNSYEQYF.

J is TRBJ2-5 and V is TRBV7-9; 9 bases fit TRBD2. The J call may be faulty, since TRBJ2-7 better matches the DNA end. The CDR3 is 14 residues long. Germline CDR1 SEHNR, CDR2 FQNEAQ (reference sequence). The CDR3 here is CASSLRREGYEQYF. The CDR3 DNA is TGTGCCAGCAGCTTAAGGCGGGAGGGCTACGAGCAGTACTTC.